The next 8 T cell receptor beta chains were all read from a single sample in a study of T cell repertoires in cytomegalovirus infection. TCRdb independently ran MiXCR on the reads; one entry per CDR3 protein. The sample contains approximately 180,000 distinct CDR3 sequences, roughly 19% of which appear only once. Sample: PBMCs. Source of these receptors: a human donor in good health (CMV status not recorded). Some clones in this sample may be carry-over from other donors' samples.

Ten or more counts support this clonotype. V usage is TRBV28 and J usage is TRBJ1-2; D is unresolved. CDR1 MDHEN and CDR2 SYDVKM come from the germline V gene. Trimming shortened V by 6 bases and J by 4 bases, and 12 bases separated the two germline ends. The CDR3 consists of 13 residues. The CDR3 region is CASRAPESYGYTF. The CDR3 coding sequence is TGTGCCAGCAGAGCTCCGGAGTCCTATGGCTACACCTTC.

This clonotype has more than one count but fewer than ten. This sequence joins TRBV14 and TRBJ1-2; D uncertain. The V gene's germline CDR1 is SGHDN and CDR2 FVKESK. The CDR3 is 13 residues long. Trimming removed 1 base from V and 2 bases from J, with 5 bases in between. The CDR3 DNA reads TGTGCCAGCAGCCAAGGCCGGAACTATGGCTACACCTTC. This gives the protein CASSQGRNYGYTF.

The CDR3 DNA sequence: TGTGCCATCAGCCGGGACAGCTACAATGAGCAGTTCTTC. This codes for CAISRDSYNEQFF. This chain connects TRBV10-3 to TRBJ2-1; 7 bases fit TRBD1. The CDR3 consists of 13 residues. Germline CDR1 ENHRY, CDR2 SYGVKD. Trimming removed 6 bases from V and 3 bases from J; junction bases left unmatched: 2.

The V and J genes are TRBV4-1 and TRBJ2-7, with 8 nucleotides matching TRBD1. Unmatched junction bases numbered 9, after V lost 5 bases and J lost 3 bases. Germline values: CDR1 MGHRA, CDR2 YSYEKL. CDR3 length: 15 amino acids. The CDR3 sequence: CASSLFPGQVYEQYF. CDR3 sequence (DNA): TGCGCCAGCAGCTTATTTCCGGGACAGGTCTACGAGCAGTACTTC.

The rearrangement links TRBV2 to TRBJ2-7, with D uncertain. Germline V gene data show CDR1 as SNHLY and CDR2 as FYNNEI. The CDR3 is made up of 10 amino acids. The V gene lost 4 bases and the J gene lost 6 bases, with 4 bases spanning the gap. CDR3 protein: CASSVSEQYF. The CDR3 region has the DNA TGTGCCAGCAGTGTTAGCGAGCAGTACTTC. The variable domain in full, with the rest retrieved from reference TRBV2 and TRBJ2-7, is EPEVTQTPSHQVTQMGQEVILRCVPISNHLYFYWYRQILGQKVEFLVSFYNNEISEKSEIFDDQFSVERPDGSNFTLKIRSTKLEDSAMYFCASSVSEQYFGPGTRLTVT.

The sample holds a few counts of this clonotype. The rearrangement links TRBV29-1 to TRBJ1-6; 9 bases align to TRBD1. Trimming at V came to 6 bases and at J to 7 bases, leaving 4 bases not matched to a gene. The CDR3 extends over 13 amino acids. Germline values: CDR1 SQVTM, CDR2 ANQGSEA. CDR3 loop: CSVGQGNNSPLHF. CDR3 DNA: TGCAGCGTGGGACAGGGTAACAATTCACCCCTCCACTTT.

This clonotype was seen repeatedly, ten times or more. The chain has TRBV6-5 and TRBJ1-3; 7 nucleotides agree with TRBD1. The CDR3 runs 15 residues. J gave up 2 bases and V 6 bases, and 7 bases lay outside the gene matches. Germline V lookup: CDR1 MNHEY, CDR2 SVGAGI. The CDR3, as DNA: TGTGCCAGCAGGGGGGGACAGTTCGCTGGAAACACCATATATTTT. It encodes CASRGGQFAGNTIYF.

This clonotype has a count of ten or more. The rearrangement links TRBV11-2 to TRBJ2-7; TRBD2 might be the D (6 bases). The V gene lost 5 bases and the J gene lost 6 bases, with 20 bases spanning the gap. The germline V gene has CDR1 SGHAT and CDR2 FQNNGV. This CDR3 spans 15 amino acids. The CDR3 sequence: CASSLLGTQTGEQYF. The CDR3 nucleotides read TGTGCCAGCAGCCTTCTCGGGACTCAAACTGGCGAGCAGTACTTC.